Each of the 23 T cell receptor beta chains below was sequenced from the same sample in a study of T cell changes during pregnancy in multiple sclerosis (dated by TCRdb to between 2018 and 2020). Receptor libraries were prepared by the immunoSEQ multiplex PCR assay. TCRdb retrieved this table from immuneACCESS and kept in-frame rearrangements only. Not all clones are present; in checked studies, unresolved V genes account for under half, and no reason is known for the remainder. The sample table contains roughly 22,000 clones; only one count was recorded for 91% of them. The top ten constitute 0.5% to 0.8% of the sample. The source was CD4+ T cells from peripheral blood mononuclear cells, collected after pregnancy. These receptors were taken from a female donor in good health, enrolled as a control in a pregnancy study.

This rearrangement joins TRBV7-8 to TRBJ2-4; 15 bases match TRBD2. This CDR3 is built from 18 residues. J gave up 4 bases and V 5 bases, and 9 bases lay outside the gene matches. Germline lookup yields CDR1 SGHVS and CDR2 FQNEAQ. CDR3 residues: CASSPGTSGGHQKNIQYF. Written as DNA, the CDR3 is TGTGCCAGCAGCCCCGGGACTAGCGGGGGGCACCAGAAAAACATTCAGTACTTC.

The chain employs TRBV9 and TRBJ2-1, with 10 bases identical to TRBD2. This CDR3 is built from 15 residues. Trimming cost V 6 bases and J 4 bases; bases outside gene matches: 7. The germline CDR1 and CDR2 sequences are SGDLS and YYNGEE. CDR3 amino acids: CASTKLAGTYNEQFF. The CDR3 DNA follows: TGTGCCAGCACAAAACTAGCGGGGACATACAATGAGCAGTTCTTC.

This chain connects TRBV5-1 to TRBJ1-6; D is undetermined. From germline, CDR1 is SGHRS and CDR2 YFSETQ. V was shortened by 4 bases and J by 7 bases, with 15 bases between the two germline ends. The CDR3 totals 15 residues. The CDR3 spells CASSLVEPGNSPLHF. The DNA of the CDR3 is TGCGCCAGCAGCCTAGTAGAGCCGGGGAATTCACCCCTCCACTTT. The whole variable domain, filled in from reference TRBV5-1 and TRBJ1-6, reads KAGVTQTPRYLIKTRGQQVTLSCSPISGHRSVSWYQQTPGQGLQFLFEYFSETQRNKGNFPGRFSGRQFSNSRSEMNVSTLELGDSALYLCASSLVEPGNSPLHFGNGTRLTVT.

V usage is TRBV19 and J usage is TRBJ2-3, with a possible D match to TRBD1 (6 bases). The CDR3 spans 17 residues. CDR1 LNHDA and CDR2 SQIVND come from the germline V gene (reference sequence). Trimming cost V 4 bases and J 1 base, with 18 bases left between them. CDR3 amino acids: CASSTRQVIFGTDTQYF. Written as DNA, the CDR3 is TGTGCCAGTAGTACCCGACAGGTCATATTCGGCACAGATACGCAGTATTTT.

This chain links TRBV6-6 with TRBJ1-2; D perhaps matches TRBD1 (6 bases). Trimming cost V 6 bases and J 0 bases, with 14 bases left between them. Germline V gene lookup returns CDR1 MNHNY and CDR2 SVGAGI (reference sequence). The CDR3 is 15 residues long. This CDR3 is CASRDGQLANYGYTF. CDR3 sequence (DNA): TGTGCCAGCAGGGACGGACAGTTAGCTAACTATGGCTACACCTTC.

The chain has TRBV6-6 and TRBJ2-5; no clear D gene. Germline values: CDR1 MNHNY, CDR2 SVGAGI (reference sequence). V shed 2 bases and J shed 5 bases, with 9 bases lying between them. The CDR3 is made up of 13 amino acids. CDR3 loop: CASSYTETETQYF. CDR3 nucleotide sequence: TGTGCCAGCAGTTACACGGAGACGGAGACCCAGTACTTC.

The rearrangement uses TRBV19 and TRBJ2-1, with D possibly TRBD1 on 6 matching bases. The CDR3 sequence is 13 residues long. V lost 5 bases and J 9 bases, leaving 14 bases between the germline ends. From germline, CDR1 is LNHDA and CDR2 SQIVND (reference sequence). The CDR3 spells CASSGDIRIEQFF. CDR3 nucleotides: TGTGCCAGTAGTGGGGACATCCGGATTGAGCAGTTCTTC.

The chain couples TRBV7-3 to TRBJ2-5; 14 bases line up with TRBD2. Germline V gene sequence: CDR1 SGHTA, CDR2 FQGTGA. V lost 2 bases to trimming and J lost 6 bases; unmatched junction nucleotides: 11. The CDR3 loop spans 18 amino acids. Here the CDR3 DNA reads TGTGCCAGCAGCTTATTACCCCCGACTAGCGGGGGGGCCCAGACCCAGTACTTC. Residues: CASSLLPPTSGGAQTQYF.

For the CDR3, the DNA is TGTGCCAGCAGCCTAGCGGGGACACAAGAGACCCAGTACTTC. Its translation: CASSLAGTQETQYF. V and J are TRBV7-3 and TRBJ2-5; 9 positions match TRBD2. Germline V lookup: CDR1 SGHTA, CDR2 FQGTGA. Trimming took 5 bases from V and 2 from J; bases not matched to a gene: 3. The length of the CDR3 is 14 residues.

This clone was detected once. This CDR3 is also generated by other DNA sequences in the sample. V gene TRBV4-1 combines with J gene TRBJ2-7; 7 bases fit TRBD2. Germline loops: CDR1 MGHRA, CDR2 YSYEKL. CDR3 size: 14 residues. J lost 0 bases, V lost 1 base, and 0 bases had no gene match. CDR3 sequence: CASSQAGGSYEQYF. CDR3 coding DNA: TGCGCCAGCAGCCAAGCGGGGGGCTCCTACGAGCAGTACTTC.

This clone was detected only once. The V call is TRBV2, the J call TRBJ1-2; 7 bases are a match to TRBD1. The V gene end was trimmed by 7 bases and the J gene end by 3 bases; junction bases not matched to a gene: 5. Germline assignment: CDR1 SNHLY and CDR2 FYNNEI. The CDR3 consists of 13 residues. In DNA form, the CDR3 reads TGTGCCAGCACGCGACAGGGACACTATGGCTACACCTTC. The encoded protein is CASTRQGHYGYTF. The whole variable domain, filled in from reference TRBV2 and TRBJ1-2, reads EPEVTQTPSHQVTQMGQEVILRCVPISNHLYFYWYRQILGQKVEFLVSFYNNEISEKSEIFDDQFSVERPDGSNFTLKIRSTKLEDSAMYFCASTRQGHYGYTFGSGTRLTVV.

The gene calls are TRBV6-1 and TRBJ2-1, with 8 nucleotides matching TRBD1. CDR1 MNHNS and CDR2 SASEGT come from the germline V gene. The CDR3 has 15 residues. V shed 6 bases and J 5 bases; nucleotides not matched to a gene: 9. CDR3 in DNA: TGTGCCAGCAGGCCGAGGACAGGGATAAACAATGAGCAGTTCTTC. It codes for CASRPRTGINNEQFF.

The chain uses TRBV14 and TRBJ1-4; 8 positions match TRBD1. V dropped 1 base and J dropped 8; count of bases not matched to a gene: 15. Germline V gives CDR1 SGHDN, CDR2 FVKESK. The CDR3 loop spans 18 amino acids. The CDR3 DNA reads TGTGCCAGCAGCCAAGTCAGGTCAGGGGGCGGAAAAGGAGAAAAACTGTTTTTT. Its protein product is CASSQVRSGGGKGEKLFF.

This chain links TRBV30 with TRBJ1-1; D not certain. Germline lookup yields CDR1 GTSNPN and CDR2 SVGIG (reference sequence). V was clipped by 1 base and J by 5 bases, with 11 bases between them. The CDR3 has 13 amino acids. The CDR3: CAWSGLPGTEAFF. The CDR3 DNA reads as TGTGCCTGGAGTGGTCTGCCGGGGACTGAAGCTTTCTTT.

The J gene is TRBJ1-1, the V gene TRBV29-1, with TRBD1 identical over 7 bases. The ends lost 2 bases at V and 7 bases at J; junction bases unmatched: 4. In germline, CDR1 is SQVTM, CDR2 ANQGSEA. The CDR3 has 12 residues. The CDR3 loop is CSVERGQGEAFF. The CDR3, as DNA: TGCAGCGTTGAAAGGGGGCAGGGTGAAGCTTTCTTT.

The CDR3 sequence is CASTRDRASSGNTIYF. The CDR3 nucleotides read TGTGCCAGCACCCGGGACAGGGCAAGCTCTGGAAACACCATATATTTT. The chain joins TRBV18 to TRBJ1-3, with 9 bases fitting TRBD1. V trimming: 8 bases; J trimming: 0 bases; junction bases outside the gene matches: 8. From germline, CDR1 is KGHSH and CDR2 LQKENI. This CDR3 spans 16 amino acids.

The gene calls are TRBV11-2 and TRBJ2-7; 7 bases map to TRBD2. The J segment lost 1 base and the V segment lost 0 bases, leaving 3 bases of the junction unmatched. The CDR3 totals 15 residues. CDR1 is SGHAT and CDR2 is FQNNGV in the germline V gene. Here the CDR3 DNA reads TGTGCCAGCAGCTTAGAGGTGGGAGGGTCCTACGAGCAGTACTTC. As protein: CASSLEVGGSYEQYF.

The rearrangement uses TRBV7-9 and TRBJ1-2; 10 bases align to TRBD1. The CDR3 totals 16 residues. The germline gives CDR1 SEHNR, CDR2 FQNEAQ (reference sequence). After removal of 4 bases from V and 6 bases from J, the junction contained 11 bases not matched to a gene. DNA of the CDR3: TGTGCCAGCAGCTCCGTCCCGGGACAGGGGCCTGATGGCTACACCTTC. Its translation: CASSSVPGQGPDGYTF.

In DNA, the CDR3 is TGTGCCAGCAGTTTATTGCTAGCGAGCAATTACGAGCAGTACTTC. It encodes CASSLLLASNYEQYF. The chain joins TRBV28 to TRBJ2-7; TRBD2 is a possible D gene (6 bases). Germline CDR1 reads MDHEN; CDR2 reads SYDVKM. The V and J ends lost 1 base and 4 bases respectively, with 14 bases between them. The CDR3 covers 15 residues.

V usage is TRBV7-6 and J usage is TRBJ2-2; no reliable D call. The germline V and J ends were trimmed by 3 bases and 2 bases, with 4 bases remaining between them. CDR3 length equals 13 residues. From germline, CDR1 is SGHVS and CDR2 FNYEAQ. CDR3 loop: CASSFTNTGELFF. The CDR3 nucleotides read TGTGCCAGCAGCTTCACTAACACCGGGGAGCTGTTTTTT.

The rearrangement uses TRBV10-3 and TRBJ2-2; the match to TRBD2 covers 12 bases. From germline, CDR1 is ENHRY and CDR2 SYGVKD. Trimming cost V 6 bases and J 6 bases; bases outside gene matches: 5. The CDR3 spans 15 residues. The CDR3 nucleotides read TGTGCCATCAGAGCCGGGACTAGCGGGCCCGGGGAGCTGTTTTTT. It is translated as CAIRAGTSGPGELFF.

The rearrangement uses TRBV19 and TRBJ1-1; 7 bases match TRBD1. The V gene's germline CDR1 is LNHDA and CDR2 SQIVND (reference sequence). There are 18 residues in the CDR3. The J segment lost 0 bases and the V segment lost 4 bases, leaving 14 bases of the junction unmatched. CDR3 protein: CASSRGPGQTTMNTEAFF. The DNA for the CDR3 is TGTGCCAGTAGTAGGGGACCGGGACAGACTACAATGAACACTGAAGCTTTCTTT.

This clone was seen only a few times. This rearrangement joins TRBV5-1 to TRBJ1-1; 7 nucleotides line up with TRBD1. The V segment lost 4 bases and the J segment 3 bases; nucleotides outside the gene matches: 9. Germline lookup yields CDR1 SGHRS and CDR2 YFSETQ. The CDR3 runs 15 residues. The CDR3, as DNA: TGCGCCAGCAGCGCAAAGCTACAGGGGCACACTGAAGCTTTCTTT. Translation gives CASSAKLQGHTEAFF. Full variable domain (rest looked up from reference TRBV5-1 and TRBJ1-1): KAGVTQTPRYLIKTRGQQVTLSCSPISGHRSVSWYQQTPGQGLQFLFEYFSETQRNKGNFPGRFSGRQFSNSRSEMNVSTLELGDSALYLCASSAKLQGHTEAFFGQGTRLTVV.